This T cell receptor (beta chain) was sequenced during a study of blood T cells in healthy people across ages. Alongside a J-beta primer mix, a sample-barcoded 5' primer served in a second PCR lasting roughly 7 to 12 cycles. Each cDNA molecule, via a template-switch adaptor with 12 random nucleotides, was tagged. TCRdb used MiXCR to reprocess the 5' RACE reads, holding one entry per CDR3 protein. The sample has under 800,000 distinct CDR3 sequences; around 20% are singletons. Material: blood. This receptor was identified in a man in his sixties or seventies in good health.

This chain's CDR3 is CSVEKSAGYGYTF. Written as DNA, the CDR3 is TGCAGCGTTGAAAAATCAGCCGGCTATGGCTACACCTTC. The V and J genes are TRBV29-1 and TRBJ1-2; D gene unclear. V gave up 2 bases and J gave up 4 bases, with 11 bases separating them. CDR1 SQVTM and CDR2 ANQGSEA come from the germline V gene. This CDR3 has 13 amino acids.